Listed here are 9 T cell receptor beta chains from one sample, sequenced in a study of blood T cell repertoires in COVID-19. Produced via immunoSEQ multiplex PCR; TCRdb's table is partial and in-frame only. The sample has some 100,000 clones, about 89% seen once. Sample: peripheral blood. Receptor source: a woman between 65 and 79 years old with acute or convalescent COVID-19.

The J gene is TRBJ2-5, the V gene TRBV6-6; D remains unclear. The CDR3 sequence is 15 residues long. Deletions cut 5 bases from V and 0 bases from J, with 13 bases between. The germline gives CDR1 MNHNY, CDR2 SVGAGI (reference sequence). The DNA for the CDR3 is TGTGCCAGCAGTCCCCGACTCCTAAACCAAGAGACCCAGTACTTC. Amino acids: CASSPRLLNQETQYF.

This rearrangement joins TRBV19 to TRBJ1-5; D possibly corresponds to TRBD1 (5 bases). The CDR3 is made up of 15 amino acids. Germline assignment: CDR1 LNHDA and CDR2 SQIVND (reference sequence). V shed 0 bases and J shed 4 bases, with 10 bases lying between them. The CDR3 DNA reads as TGTGCCAGTAGTATAGAGGCGGCAGGGAATCAGCCCCAGCATTTT. Protein product: CASSIEAAGNQPQHF. Full variable domain (missing parts from reference TRBV19 and TRBJ1-5): DGGITQSPKYLFRKEGQNVTLSCEQNLNHDAMYWYRQDPGQGLRLIYYSQIVNDFQKGDIAEGYSVSREKKESFPLTVTSAQKNPTAFYLCASSIEAAGNQPQHFGDGTRLSIL.

The sample holds a few counts of this clone. J is TRBJ1-2 and V is TRBV24-1; 8 nucleotides align to TRBD1. The CDR3 extends over 15 amino acids. With 1 base clipped from V and 7 bases from J, the junction kept 7 bases outside the gene matches. Germline CDR1 is KGHDR and CDR2 is SFDVKD. The CDR3 reads CATSDLSSGGSGYTF. The CDR3 bases are TGTGCCACCAGTGATTTATCGTCAGGGGGCAGTGGCTACACCTTC.

The chain couples TRBV10-3 to TRBJ2-5, with 8 bases aligning to TRBD1. Germline V lookup: CDR1 ENHRY, CDR2 SYGVKD. The CDR3 covers 14 residues. J lost 5 bases, V lost 6 bases, and 8 bases had no gene match. CDR3 region: CAIREGQGLETQYF. CDR3 in DNA: TGTGCCATCAGGGAAGGACAGGGTTTGGAGACCCAGTACTTC.

The chain employs TRBV7-9 and TRBJ2-1, with TRBD2 matching over 16 bases. Trimming took 5 bases from V and 6 from J; bases not matched to a gene: 13. This CDR3 comprises 19 residues. The germline V gene has CDR1 SEHNR and CDR2 FQNEAQ (reference sequence). The CDR3 protein is CASSPPGLAGGPGTNEQFF. As DNA, the CDR3 is TGTGCCAGCAGCCCCCCGGGACTAGCGGGAGGGCCCGGCACCAATGAGCAGTTCTTC. Full variable domain (rest looked up from reference TRBV7-9 and TRBJ2-1): DTGVSQNPRHKITKRGQNVTFRCDPISEHNRLYWYRQTLGQGPEFLTYFQNEAQLEKSRLLSDRFSAERPKGSFSTLEIQRTEQGDSAMYLCASSPPGLAGGPGTNEQFFGPGTRLTVL.

The sample holds one count of this clone. This rearrangement joins TRBV15 to TRBJ1-1, with 7 bases identical to TRBD1. In germline, CDR1 is LNHNV, CDR2 YYDKDF (reference sequence). V gave up 6 bases and J gave up 1 base; unmatched junction bases: 5. The CDR3 is made up of 14 amino acids. The DNA of the CDR3 is TGTGCCACCAGTACCGGGACAGAGAACACTGAAGCTTTCTTT. Protein product: CATSTGTENTEAFF.

This chain connects TRBV19 to TRBJ2-1, with 12 bases fitting TRBD2. The CDR3 length is 16 residues. Germline loops: CDR1 LNHDA, CDR2 SQIVND (reference sequence). The junction had 10 bases not matched to a gene; V was cut back by 5 bases and J by 8 bases. CDR3 sequence (DNA): TGTGCCAGTAGTCGACGGACTAGCGGGGTAGGGTATGAGCAGTTCTTC. It translates to CASSRRTSGVGYEQFF.

The J gene is TRBJ1-3, the V gene TRBV30; D perhaps matches TRBD1 (5 bases). V was pared by 6 bases and J by 3 bases, with 15 bases between. Germline V gives CDR1 GTSNPN, CDR2 SVGIG (reference sequence). The CDR3 has 14 amino acids. The DNA for the CDR3 is TGTGCCTGCCGTCCAGGGCAGGGTGGAAACACCATATATTTT. This codes for CACRPGQGGNTIYF.

The chain recombines TRBV4-1 with TRBJ2-7; 8 bases align to TRBD2. Germline V gives CDR1 MGHRA, CDR2 YSYEKL. The CDR3 covers 18 residues. Unmatched junction bases numbered 13, after V lost 1 base and J lost 2 bases. The CDR3 loop reads CASSQAGGGRWGPYEQYF. CDR3 in DNA: TGCGCCAGCAGCCAAGCGGGGGGGGGCAGGTGGGGCCCCTACGAGCAGTACTTC.